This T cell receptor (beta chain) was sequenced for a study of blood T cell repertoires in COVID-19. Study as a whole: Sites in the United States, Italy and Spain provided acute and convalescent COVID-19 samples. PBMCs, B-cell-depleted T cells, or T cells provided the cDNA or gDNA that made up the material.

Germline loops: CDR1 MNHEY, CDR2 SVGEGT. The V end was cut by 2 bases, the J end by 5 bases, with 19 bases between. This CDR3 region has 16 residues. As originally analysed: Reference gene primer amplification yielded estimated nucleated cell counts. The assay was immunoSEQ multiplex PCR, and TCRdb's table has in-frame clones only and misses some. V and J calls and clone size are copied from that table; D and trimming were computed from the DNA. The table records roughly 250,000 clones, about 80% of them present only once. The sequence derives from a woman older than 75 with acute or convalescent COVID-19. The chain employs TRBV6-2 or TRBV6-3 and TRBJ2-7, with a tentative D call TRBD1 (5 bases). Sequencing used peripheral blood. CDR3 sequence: CASSYGGAGRGDEQYF. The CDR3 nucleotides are TGTGCCAGCAGTTACGGTGGTGCAGGGCGCGGCGACGAGCAGTACTTC.